The T cell receptor beta chain under discussion was sequenced for a study of T cell responses to AZD1222 COVID-19 vaccine. Concerning this clone itself: The antigen remains undetermined.

This CDR3 has 12 amino acids. Germline assignment: CDR1 MNHEY and CDR2 SMNVEV (reference sequence). V dropped 6 bases and J dropped 6 bases, with 12 bases sitting between them. Assay: immunoSEQ multiplex PCR; the TCRdb copy retains only in-frame clones and omits some. Among some 150,000 clones listed, roughly 87% were seen once. Study results and limitations: There were mostly white British donors and more females than males, and clonal diversity was possibly underestimated. Spike-specific TCR breadth and depth grew following two AZD1222 doses.

The chain uses TRBV27 and TRBJ2-7; D is perhaps TRBD1 (5 bases). This sequence was found in an adult who received the AZD1222 COVID-19 vaccine. Sequencing used peripheral blood, obtained 28 days after the second AZD1222 dose. CDR3 region: CASSRAEGEQYF. CDR3 nucleotides: TGTGCCAGCAGCAGGGCTGAAGGCGAGCAGTACTTC.